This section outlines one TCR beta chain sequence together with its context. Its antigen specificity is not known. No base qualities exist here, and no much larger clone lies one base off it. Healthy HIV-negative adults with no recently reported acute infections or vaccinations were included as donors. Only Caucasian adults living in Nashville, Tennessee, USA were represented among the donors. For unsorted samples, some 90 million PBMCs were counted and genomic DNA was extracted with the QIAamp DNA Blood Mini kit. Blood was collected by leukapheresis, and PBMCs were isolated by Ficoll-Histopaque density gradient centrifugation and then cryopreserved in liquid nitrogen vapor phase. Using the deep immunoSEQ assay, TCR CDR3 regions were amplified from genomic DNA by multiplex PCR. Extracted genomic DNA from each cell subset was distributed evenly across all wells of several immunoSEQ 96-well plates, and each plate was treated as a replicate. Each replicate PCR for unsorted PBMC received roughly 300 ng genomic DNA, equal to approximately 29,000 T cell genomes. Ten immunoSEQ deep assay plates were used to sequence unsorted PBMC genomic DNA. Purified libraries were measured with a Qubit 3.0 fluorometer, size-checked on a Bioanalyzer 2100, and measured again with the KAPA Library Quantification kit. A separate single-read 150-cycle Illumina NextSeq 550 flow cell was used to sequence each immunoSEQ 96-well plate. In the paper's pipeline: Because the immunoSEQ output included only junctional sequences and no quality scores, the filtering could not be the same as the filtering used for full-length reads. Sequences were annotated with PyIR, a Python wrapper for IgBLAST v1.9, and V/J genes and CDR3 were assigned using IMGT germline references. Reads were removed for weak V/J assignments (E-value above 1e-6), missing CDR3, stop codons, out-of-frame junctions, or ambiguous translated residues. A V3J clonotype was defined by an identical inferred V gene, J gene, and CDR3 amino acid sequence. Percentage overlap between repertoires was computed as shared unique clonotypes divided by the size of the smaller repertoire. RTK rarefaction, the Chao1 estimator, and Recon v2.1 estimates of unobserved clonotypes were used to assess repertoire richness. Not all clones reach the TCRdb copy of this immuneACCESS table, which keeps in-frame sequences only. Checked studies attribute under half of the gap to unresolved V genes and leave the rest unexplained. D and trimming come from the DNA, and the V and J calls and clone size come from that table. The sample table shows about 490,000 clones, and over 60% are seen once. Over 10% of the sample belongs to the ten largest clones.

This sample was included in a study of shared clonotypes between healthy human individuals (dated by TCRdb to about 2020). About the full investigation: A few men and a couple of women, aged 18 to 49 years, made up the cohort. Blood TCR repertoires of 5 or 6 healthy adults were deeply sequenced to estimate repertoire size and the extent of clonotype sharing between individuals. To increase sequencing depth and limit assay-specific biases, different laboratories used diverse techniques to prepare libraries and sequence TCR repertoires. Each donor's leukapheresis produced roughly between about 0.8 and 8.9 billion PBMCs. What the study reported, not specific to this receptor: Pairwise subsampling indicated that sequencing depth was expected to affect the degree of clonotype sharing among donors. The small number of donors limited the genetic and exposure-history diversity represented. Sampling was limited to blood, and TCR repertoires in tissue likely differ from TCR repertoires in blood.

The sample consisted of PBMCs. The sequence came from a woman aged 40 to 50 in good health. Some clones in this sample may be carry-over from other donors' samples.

The CDR3 reads CASSRYEGVSPLHF. The bases are TGTGCCAGCAGCCGATACGAGGGGGTTTCACCCCTCCACTTT. This chain is built from TRBV5-6 and TRBJ1-6; the D gene is possibly TRBD1, with 6 bases matching. V sheds 4 bases and J sheds 9 bases, leaving 14 bases between their ends. Including the terminal cysteine and phenylalanine, the CDR3 comprises 14 residues. Only the CDR3 DNA is retained, 42 bases long and in frame from the first base. CDR1 SGHDT and CDR2 YYEEEE are derived from the germline V gene. When the CDR3 is completed using the reference TRBV5-6 and TRBJ1-6 genes on either side, the full variable domain is DAGVTQSPTHLIKTRGQQVTLRCSPKSGHDTVSWYQQALGQGPQFIFQYYEEEERQRGNFPDRFSGHQFPNYSSELNVNALLLGDSALYLCASSRYEGVSPLHFGNGTRLTVT.